This is a list of T cell receptor beta chains from one sample in a study of blood T cell repertoires in COVID-19. Profiling relied on immunoSEQ multiplex PCR, and the TCRdb table lists in-frame clones only, not all of them. The sample lists roughly 350,000 clones, almost 90% occurring once. The specimen was peripheral blood. The receptors were gathered from a woman in her sixties or seventies with COVID-19, enrolled during active disease. Both conserved end residues are part of each CDR3. Fields, in order: CDR3 length, V gene, clone size, J gene, D gene, CDR3 protein, CDR3 DNA. D genes are given only for firm matches. Clone size is not always given. Where it is, it says once, few, many or a class for expanded clones.

CDR3 length: 14; V gene: TRBV19; clone size: NA; J gene: TRBJ2-2; D gene: NA; CDR3 protein: CASSDRVFTGELFF; CDR3 DNA: TGTGCCAGTAGCGACCGGGTTTTCACCGGGGAGCTGTTTTTT
CDR3 length: 13; V gene: TRBV6-6; clone size: NA; J gene: TRBJ2-7; D gene: NA; CDR3 protein: CASSYGQIYEQYF; CDR3 DNA: TGTGCCAGCAGTTACGGGCAGATCTACGAGCAGTACTTC
CDR3 length: 14; V gene: TRBV7-3; clone size: NA; J gene: TRBJ1-1; D gene: NA; CDR3 protein: CASSLGGARTEAFF; CDR3 DNA: TGTGCCAGCAGCCTCGGGGGGGCGCGAACTGAAGCTTTCTTT
CDR3 length: 15; V gene: TRBV11-2; clone size: NA; J gene: TRBJ1-2; D gene: NA; CDR3 protein: CASSLLSAGVYGYTF; CDR3 DNA: TGTGCCAGCAGCTTACTTTCAGCCGGGGTCTATGGCTACACCTTC
CDR3 length: 14; V gene: TRBV7-8; clone size: once; J gene: TRBJ1-5; D gene: NA; CDR3 protein: CASNQGGSNQPQHF; CDR3 DNA: TGTGCCAGCAATCAAGGGGGAAGCAATCAGCCCCAGCATTTT
CDR3 length: 14; V gene: TRBV6-4; clone size: NA; J gene: TRBJ2-2; D gene: NA; CDR3 protein: CASSARELAGELFF; CDR3 DNA: TGTGCCAGCAGTGCAAGGGAGTTGGCCGGGGAGCTGTTTTTT
CDR3 length: 16; V gene: TRBV4-3; clone size: NA; J gene: TRBJ1-2; D gene: TRBD1; CDR3 protein: CASSQGTSTGLYGYTF; CDR3 DNA: TGCGCCAGCAGCCAAGGGACTTCGACAGGGCTCTATGGCTACACCTTC
CDR3 length: 15; V gene: TRBV6-6; clone size: once; J gene: TRBJ1-1; D gene: TRBD1; CDR3 protein: CASSSGGSRNTEAFF; CDR3 DNA: TGTGCCAGCAGTTCAGGGGGCTCGAGGAACACTGAAGCTTTCTTT
CDR3 length: 13; V gene: TRBV6-5; clone size: NA; J gene: TRBJ1-1; D gene: NA; CDR3 protein: CASSYSGQTEAFF; CDR3 DNA: TGTGCCAGCAGTTATTCTGGACAGACTGAAGCTTTCTTT
CDR3 length: 14; V gene: TRBV28; clone size: NA; J gene: TRBJ1-2; D gene: NA; CDR3 protein: CASSTGQSNYGYTF; CDR3 DNA: TGTGCCAGCAGCACCGGACAGTCTAACTATGGCTACACCTTC
CDR3 length: 15; V gene: TRBV28; clone size: NA; J gene: TRBJ1-4; D gene: TRBD1; CDR3 protein: CASSFRGVSNEKLFF; CDR3 DNA: TGTGCCAGCAGTTTCAGGGGGGTGTCTAATGAAAAACTGTTTTTT
CDR3 length: 15; V gene: TRBV5-1; clone size: NA; J gene: TRBJ2-5; D gene: TRBD1; CDR3 protein: CASSLEGQGRETQYF; CDR3 DNA: TGCGCCAGCAGCCTAGAGGGACAGGGGAGGGAGACCCAGTACTTC
CDR3 length: 14; V gene: TRBV5-8; clone size: NA; J gene: TRBJ1-5; D gene: NA; CDR3 protein: CASSPTGSNQPQHF; CDR3 DNA: TGTGCCAGCAGCCCTACAGGTAGCAATCAGCCCCAGCATTTT
CDR3 length: 11; V gene: TRBV20-1; clone size: NA; J gene: TRBJ2-1; D gene: NA; CDR3 protein: CSASQGYEQFF; CDR3 DNA: TGCAGTGCTTCACAGGGATATGAGCAGTTCTTC
CDR3 length: 12; V gene: TRBV13; clone size: NA; J gene: TRBJ1-1; D gene: NA; CDR3 protein: CASSPGLTEAFF; CDR3 DNA: TGTGCCAGCAGCCCGGGACTGACCGAAGCTTTCTTT
CDR3 length: 15; V gene: TRBV18; clone size: NA; J gene: TRBJ2-7; D gene: TRBD1; CDR3 protein: CASSPWDRATYEQYF; CDR3 DNA: TGTGCCAGCTCACCATGGGACAGGGCTACCTACGAGCAGTACTTC
CDR3 length: 15; V gene: TRBV18; clone size: NA; J gene: TRBJ2-5; D gene: TRBD2; CDR3 protein: CASSPLAGPQETQYF; CDR3 DNA: TGTGCCAGCTCACCGCTAGCGGGGCCCCAAGAGACCCAGTACTTC
CDR3 length: 13; V gene: TRBV7-2; clone size: NA; J gene: TRBJ2-5; D gene: NA; CDR3 protein: CASSFYSSGTQYF; CDR3 DNA: TGTGCCAGCAGCTTCTACTCCTCAGGGACCCAGTACTTC
CDR3 length: 15; V gene: TRBV7-2; clone size: NA; J gene: TRBJ2-7; D gene: TRBD2; CDR3 protein: CASSLGRGVNHEQYF; CDR3 DNA: TGTGCCAGCAGCTTAGGGCGGGGGGTCAACCACGAGCAGTACTTC
CDR3 length: 11; V gene: TRBV28; clone size: NA; J gene: TRBJ1-4; D gene: NA; CDR3 protein: CASSLGEKLFF; CDR3 DNA: TGTGCCAGCAGTTTGGGCGAAAAACTGTTTTTT
CDR3 length: 15; V gene: TRBV19; clone size: NA; J gene: TRBJ2-6; D gene: NA; CDR3 protein: CASSRQVFGANVLTF; CDR3 DNA: TGTGCCAGTAGTAGGCAGGTTTTTGGGGCCAACGTCCTGACTTTC
CDR3 length: 16; V gene: TRBV7-6; clone size: NA; J gene: TRBJ1-3; D gene: NA; CDR3 protein: CASSHYSGTSGNTIYF; CDR3 DNA: TGTGCCAGCAGCCACTATTCCGGGACATCTGGAAACACCATATATTTT
CDR3 length: 15; V gene: TRBV6-5; clone size: NA; J gene: TRBJ1-2; D gene: TRBD1; CDR3 protein: CASRRRQGASYGYTF; CDR3 DNA: TGTGCCAGCAGACGTAGACAGGGGGCTTCCTATGGCTACACCTTC
CDR3 length: 14; V gene: TRBV11-1; clone size: NA; J gene: TRBJ1-1; D gene: TRBD1; CDR3 protein: CASSDRVGNTEAFF; CDR3 DNA: TGTGCCAGCAGCGACAGGGTTGGGAACACTGAAGCTTTCTTT
CDR3 length: 14; V gene: TRBV7-3; clone size: NA; J gene: TRBJ2-5; D gene: TRBD2; CDR3 protein: CASSLAGGRETQYF; CDR3 DNA: TGTGCCAGCAGCTTAGCGGGGGGGCGAGAGACCCAGTACTTC
CDR3 length: 14; V gene: TRBV29-1; clone size: NA; J gene: TRBJ2-1; D gene: TRBD1; CDR3 protein: CSVSGQEMNNEQFF; CDR3 DNA: TGCAGCGTCTCGGGACAGGAGATGAACAATGAGCAGTTCTTC
CDR3 length: 14; V gene: TRBV11-2; clone size: NA; J gene: TRBJ1-2; D gene: NA; CDR3 protein: CASTGQGPNYGYTF; CDR3 DNA: TGTGCCAGCACCGGCCAGGGCCCTAACTATGGCTACACCTTC
CDR3 length: 16; V gene: TRBV24-1; clone size: NA; J gene: TRBJ1-2; D gene: TRBD1; CDR3 protein: CATSDPTGTGGYGYTF; CDR3 DNA: TGTGCCACCAGTGACCCAACAGGGACAGGGGGTTATGGCTACACCTTC
CDR3 length: 12; V gene: TRBV7-9; clone size: NA; J gene: TRBJ1-1; D gene: NA; CDR3 protein: CASSFDLGEAFF; CDR3 DNA: TGTGCCAGCAGCTTCGACCTGGGCGAAGCTTTCTTT
CDR3 length: 13; V gene: TRBV7-2; clone size: NA; J gene: TRBJ2-1; D gene: NA; CDR3 protein: CASSSTGYNEQFF; CDR3 DNA: TGTGCCAGCAGCTCGACAGGTTACAATGAGCAGTTCTTC
CDR3 length: 16; V gene: TRBV28; clone size: NA; J gene: TRBJ1-2; D gene: TRBD1; CDR3 protein: CASSLFGQGPNYGYTF; CDR3 DNA: TGTGCCAGCAGTTTATTTGGACAGGGACCTAACTATGGCTACACCTTC
CDR3 length: 14; V gene: TRBV27; clone size: NA; J gene: TRBJ1-2; D gene: NA; CDR3 protein: CASSLWEGVGGYTF; CDR3 DNA: TGTGCCAGCAGTTTATGGGAGGGGGTAGGTGGCTACACCTTC
CDR3 length: 16; V gene: TRBV3-1/TRBV3-2; clone size: NA; J gene: TRBJ1-5; D gene: NA; CDR3 protein: CASSQDPAGVGQPQHF; CDR3 DNA: TGTGCCAGCAGCCAAGACCCTGCAGGGGTGGGCCAGCCCCAGCATTTT
CDR3 length: 14; V gene: TRBV7-2; clone size: NA; J gene: TRBJ2-7; D gene: NA; CDR3 protein: CASSRDINSYEQYF; CDR3 DNA: TGTGCCAGCAGCAGGGACATAAACTCCTACGAGCAGTACTTC
CDR3 length: 15; V gene: TRBV4-3; clone size: NA; J gene: TRBJ1-2; D gene: TRBD1; CDR3 protein: CASSQDRQGSYGYTF; CDR3 DNA: TGCGCCAGCAGCCAAGATCGACAGGGTAGCTATGGCTACACCTTC
CDR3 length: 15; V gene: TRBV5-4; clone size: NA; J gene: TRBJ2-1; D gene: TRBD2; CDR3 protein: CASSGGGADNNEQFF; CDR3 DNA: TGTGCCAGCAGCGGGGGGGGAGCGGATAACAATGAGCAGTTCTTC
CDR3 length: 16; V gene: TRBV19; clone size: NA; J gene: TRBJ1-1; D gene: NA; CDR3 protein: CASSIGELLKNTEAFF; CDR3 DNA: TGTGCCAGTAGTATAGGGGAGTTACTAAAGAACACTGAAGCTTTCTTT
CDR3 length: 11; V gene: TRBV24-1; clone size: NA; J gene: TRBJ2-5; D gene: NA; CDR3 protein: CATGGSETQYF; CDR3 DNA: TGTGCCACCGGTGGTTCGGAGACCCAGTACTTC
CDR3 length: 14; V gene: TRBV2; clone size: NA; J gene: TRBJ1-5; D gene: NA; CDR3 protein: CASTVGERLQPQHF; CDR3 DNA: TGTGCCAGCACCGTCGGGGAAAGGCTACAGCCCCAGCATTTT
CDR3 length: 15; V gene: TRBV6-5; clone size: NA; J gene: TRBJ1-5; D gene: TRBD1; CDR3 protein: CASNKDRGRDQPQHF; CDR3 DNA: TGTGCCAGCAACAAGGACAGGGGGCGCGATCAGCCCCAGCATTTT
CDR3 length: 14; V gene: TRBV27; clone size: NA; J gene: TRBJ2-7; D gene: TRBD2; CDR3 protein: CASSLTSGAYEQYF; CDR3 DNA: TGTGCCAGCAGTTTGACTAGCGGGGCCTACGAGCAGTACTTC
CDR3 length: 15; V gene: TRBV6-5; clone size: NA; J gene: TRBJ1-5; D gene: TRBD1; CDR3 protein: CASSKTGGGNQPQHF; CDR3 DNA: TGTGCCAGCAGCAAGACAGGGGGCGGCAATCAGCCCCAGCATTTT
CDR3 length: 14; V gene: TRBV9; clone size: NA; J gene: TRBJ2-7; D gene: NA; CDR3 protein: CASSQSGTTDEQYF; CDR3 DNA: TGTGCCAGCAGCCAGTCCGGGACAACCGACGAGCAGTACTTC
CDR3 length: 13; V gene: TRBV29-1; clone size: once; J gene: TRBJ1-1; D gene: NA; CDR3 protein: CSVSTHPNTEAFF; CDR3 DNA: TGCAGCGTCAGTACGCACCCGAACACTGAAGCTTTCTTT
CDR3 length: 14; V gene: TRBV5-8; clone size: few; J gene: TRBJ1-2; D gene: TRBD1; CDR3 protein: CASSPLQGGDGYTF; CDR3 DNA: TGTGCCAGCAGCCCACTACAGGGGGGAGATGGCTACACCTTC
CDR3 length: 14; V gene: TRBV28; clone size: NA; J gene: TRBJ2-7; D gene: TRBD2; CDR3 protein: CASSYRSGVNEQYF; CDR3 DNA: TGTGCCAGCAGTTACAGGAGCGGGGTAAACGAGCAGTACTTC
CDR3 length: 13; V gene: TRBV10-3; clone size: NA; J gene: TRBJ2-7; D gene: NA; CDR3 protein: CAISSGDTYEQYF; CDR3 DNA: TGTGCCATCAGCTCCGGGGATACCTACGAGCAGTACTTC
CDR3 length: 13; V gene: TRBV12-3/TRBV12-4; clone size: once; J gene: TRBJ2-7; D gene: NA; CDR3 protein: CASSPHPVTEQYF; CDR3 DNA: TGTGCCAGCAGTCCCCACCCGGTTACCGAGCAGTACTTC
CDR3 length: 11; V gene: TRBV21-1; clone size: NA; J gene: TRBJ2-1; D gene: NA; CDR3 protein: CASSKAGGRFF; CDR3 DNA: TGTGCCAGCAGCAAAGCAGGGGGAAGGTTCTTC
CDR3 length: 20; V gene: TRBV3-1/TRBV3-2; clone size: NA; J gene: TRBJ2-6; D gene: NA; CDR3 protein: CASSPRIPSGQFSGANVLTF; CDR3 DNA: TGTGCCAGCAGCCCCCGAATACCATCAGGCCAATTCTCTGGGGCCAACGTCCTGACTTTC
CDR3 length: 16; V gene: TRBV6-5; clone size: NA; J gene: TRBJ1-1; D gene: TRBD1; CDR3 protein: CASSYSIGTANTEAFF; CDR3 DNA: TGTGCCAGCAGTTACTCGATAGGGACAGCTAACACTGAAGCTTTCTTT
CDR3 length: 15; V gene: TRBV4-3; clone size: NA; J gene: TRBJ1-2; D gene: NA; CDR3 protein: CASSQGSAGDYGYTF; CDR3 DNA: TGCGCCAGCAGCCAAGGGTCAGCAGGGGACTATGGCTACACCTTC
CDR3 length: 15; V gene: TRBV6-2/TRBV6-3; clone size: NA; J gene: TRBJ1-2; D gene: NA; CDR3 protein: CASSYPGTLSYGYTF; CDR3 DNA: TGTGCCAGCAGTTACCCCGGGACTCTGAGCTATGGCTACACCTTC
CDR3 length: 15; V gene: TRBV24-1; clone size: NA; J gene: TRBJ2-7; D gene: TRBD2; CDR3 protein: CATSDPSGGIEEQYF; CDR3 DNA: TGTGCCACCAGTGATCCTAGCGGGGGGATTGAGGAGCAGTACTTC
CDR3 length: 15; V gene: TRBV7-2; clone size: NA; J gene: TRBJ2-4; D gene: TRBD1; CDR3 protein: CASSRQQGGNSIQYF; CDR3 DNA: TGTGCCAGCAGCCGTCAACAGGGGGGCAATAGCATTCAGTACTTC
CDR3 length: 15; V gene: TRBV9; clone size: few; J gene: TRBJ1-3; D gene: TRBD1; CDR3 protein: CASSPQGEPGNTIYF; CDR3 DNA: TGTGCCAGCAGCCCGCAGGGGGAACCTGGAAACACCATATATTTT
CDR3 length: 18; V gene: TRBV5-8; clone size: NA; J gene: TRBJ1-6; D gene: NA; CDR3 protein: CATKGGGKQLSYNSPLHF; CDR3 DNA: TGTGCCACCAAGGGAGGGGGAAAACAACTCTCCTATAATTCACCCCTCCACTTT